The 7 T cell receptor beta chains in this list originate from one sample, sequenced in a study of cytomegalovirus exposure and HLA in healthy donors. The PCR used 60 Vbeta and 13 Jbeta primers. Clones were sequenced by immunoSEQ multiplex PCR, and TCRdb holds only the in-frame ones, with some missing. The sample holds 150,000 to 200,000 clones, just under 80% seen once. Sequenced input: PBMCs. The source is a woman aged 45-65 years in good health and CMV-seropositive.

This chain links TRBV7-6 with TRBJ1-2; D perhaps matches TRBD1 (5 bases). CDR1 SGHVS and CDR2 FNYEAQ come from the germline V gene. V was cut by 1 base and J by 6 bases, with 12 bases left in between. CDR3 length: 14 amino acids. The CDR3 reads CASSLEVGGDGYTF. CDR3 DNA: TGTGCCAGCAGCTTAGAGGTCGGGGGGGATGGCTACACCTTC.

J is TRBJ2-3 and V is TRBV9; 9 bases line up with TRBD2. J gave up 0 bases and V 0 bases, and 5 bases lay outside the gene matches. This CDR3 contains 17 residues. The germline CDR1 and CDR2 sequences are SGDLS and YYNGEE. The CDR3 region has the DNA TGTGCCAGCAGCGTAGCCGGACTAGCGCTCAGCACAGATACGCAGTATTTT. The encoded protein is CASSVAGLALSTDTQYF.

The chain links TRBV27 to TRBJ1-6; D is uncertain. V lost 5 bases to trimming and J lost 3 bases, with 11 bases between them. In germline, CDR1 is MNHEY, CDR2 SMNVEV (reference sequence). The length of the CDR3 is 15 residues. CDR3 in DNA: TGTGCCAGCAGTCGATTAGGCGGCTATAATTCACCCCTCCACTTT. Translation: CASSRLGGYNSPLHF.

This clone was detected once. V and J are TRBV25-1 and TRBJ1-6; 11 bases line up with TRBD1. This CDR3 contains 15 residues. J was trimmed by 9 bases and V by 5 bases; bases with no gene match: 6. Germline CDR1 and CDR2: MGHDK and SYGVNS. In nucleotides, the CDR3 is TGTGCCAGCAGTCCTATAGGACAGGGGGCTTCACCCCTCCACTTT. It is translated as CASSPIGQGASPLHF.

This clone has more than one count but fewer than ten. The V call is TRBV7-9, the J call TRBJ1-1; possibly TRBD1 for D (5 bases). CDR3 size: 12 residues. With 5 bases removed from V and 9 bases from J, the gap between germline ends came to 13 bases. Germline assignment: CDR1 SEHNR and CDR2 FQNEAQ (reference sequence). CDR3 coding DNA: TGTGCCAGCAGCCTAAAGGAGGGACAAGCTTTCTTT. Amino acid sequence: CASSLKEGQAFF.

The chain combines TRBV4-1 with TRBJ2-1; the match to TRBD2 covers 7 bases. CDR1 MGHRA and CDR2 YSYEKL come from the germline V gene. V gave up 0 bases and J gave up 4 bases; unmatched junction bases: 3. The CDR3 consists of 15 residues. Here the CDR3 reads CASSQDPGGYNEQFF. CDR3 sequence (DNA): TGCGCCAGCAGCCAAGACCCGGGAGGTTACAATGAGCAGTTCTTC.

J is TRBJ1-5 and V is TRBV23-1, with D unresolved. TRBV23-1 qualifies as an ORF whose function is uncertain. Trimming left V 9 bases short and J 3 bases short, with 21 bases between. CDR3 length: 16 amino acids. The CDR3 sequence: CARTSGSGDNNQPQHF. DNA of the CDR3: TGCGCCAGAACTAGCGGATCGGGTGACAACAATCAGCCCCAGCATTTT.